This paragraph reports one T cell receptor beta chain. The assay was immunoSEQ multiplex PCR, and TCRdb's table has in-frame clones only and misses some. The data contain tens of thousands of clones, 92% of them singletons. This specimen belongs to a study of T cell changes during pregnancy in multiple sclerosis. Source: CD4+ T cells from peripheral blood mononuclear cells, taken in the second trimester of pregnancy. The clonotype originates from a female donor in good health, enrolled as a control in a pregnancy study.

CDR3 DNA sequence: TGTGCCAGCAGCTTAACTGTTTTGGCTAACTATGGCTACACCTTC. Translated, it gives CASSLTVLANYGYTF. The gene calls are TRBV7-2 and TRBJ1-2; no clear D. This CDR3 has 15 residues. Between the trimmed V and J ends, which lost 2 bases and 0 bases, there was a span of 10 bases. Germline-derived CDR1 and CDR2 are SGHTA and FQGNSA.